This TCR beta chain emerged from a study of blood T cell repertoires in COVID-19. Study at large: PBMCs, B-cell-depleted T cells, or T cells were the source of the cDNA or gDNA that made up the material.

The repertoire was sequenced with immunoSEQ multiplex PCR; TCRdb's copy has only in-frame clones and lacks some. The top ten hold roughly 41% of the sample, which has some 70,000 clones, roughly 84% seen once. Germline loops: CDR1 SGHDT, CDR2 YYEEEE. The V gene lost 4 bases and the J gene lost 1 base, with 12 bases spanning the gap. The CDR3 extends over 15 amino acids. Sequencing used peripheral blood. The clonotype comes from a man of 80 years or more with acute or convalescent COVID-19. The genes are TRBV5-6 and TRBJ2-1; D perhaps matches TRBD1 (6 bases). DNA for the CDR3: TGTGCCAGCAGCCTGAGGGGGAGATCCTACAATGAGCAGTTCTTC. This codes for CASSLRGRSYNEQFF.